This is a list of T cell receptor beta chains from one sample in a study of control samples from healthy donors and cancer patients. Clones were read by immunoSEQ multiplex PCR, and TCRdb kept only the in-frame ones, dropping some. This sample has tens of thousands of clones, with 91% found just once. Input material: blood. The receptor source for this set is a man aged 30 to 39 in good health. Each CDR3 is given with its conserved first and last residue. Fields, in order: D gene, V gene, J gene, clone size, CDR3 protein, CDR3 DNA. D genes are given only for firm matches. The listing skips clone size in some rows; elsewhere it reads once, few, many or a size class.

d_call: TRBD1
v_call: TRBV7-9
j_call: TRBJ1-1
clone_size: NA
cdr3_aa: CASSSNMGTAHTF
cdr3_nt: TGTGCCAGCAGCTCAAATATGGGGACAGCTCATACCTTT

d_call: TRBD1
v_call: TRBV30
j_call: TRBJ1-1
clone_size: NA
cdr3_aa: CAWRRNPTGLPTEAFF
cdr3_nt: TGTGCCTGGAGGAGAAACCCGACAGGGTTGCCCACTGAAGCTTTCTTT

d_call: NA
v_call: TRBV2
j_call: TRBJ1-2
clone_size: once
cdr3_aa: CASSDTETGGYTF
cdr3_nt: TGTGCCAGCAGTGACACGGAAACGGGGGGCTACACCTTC

d_call: NA
v_call: TRBV24-1
j_call: TRBJ2-3
clone_size: NA
cdr3_aa: CATSDSYRTDTQYF
cdr3_nt: TGTGCCACCAGTGATTCCTACAGAACAGATACGCAGTATTTT

d_call: NA
v_call: TRBV28
j_call: TRBJ1-4
clone_size: NA
cdr3_aa: CASNPQGRNEKLFF
cdr3_nt: TGTGCCAGTAACCCACAGGGACGGAACGAAAAACTGTTTTTT

d_call: TRBD2
v_call: TRBV3-1/TRBV3-2
j_call: TRBJ2-1
clone_size: NA
cdr3_aa: CASSQGRLAGGSNEQFF
cdr3_nt: TGTGCCAGCAGCCAAGGGCGACTAGCGGGAGGGAGCAATGAGCAGTTCTTC

d_call: NA
v_call: TRBV2
j_call: TRBJ1-1
clone_size: NA
cdr3_aa: CASRPGPGTEAFF
cdr3_nt: TGTGCCAGCAGGCCAGGGCCGGGAACTGAAGCTTTCTTT

d_call: NA
v_call: TRBV12-3/TRBV12-4
j_call: TRBJ2-7
clone_size: few
cdr3_aa: CASSLSVGREQYF
cdr3_nt: TGTGCCAGCAGTCTCAGCGTGGGTCGCGAGCAGTACTTC

d_call: NA
v_call: TRBV6-6
j_call: TRBJ1-5
clone_size: few
cdr3_aa: CASTYQGQGQPQHF
cdr3_nt: TGTGCCAGCACTTACCAGGGCCAGGGTCAGCCCCAGCATTTT

d_call: TRBD2
v_call: TRBV30
j_call: TRBJ2-3
clone_size: NA
cdr3_aa: CAWTGIAGGPESTDTQYF
cdr3_nt: TGTGCCTGGACCGGCATAGCGGGGGGGCCCGAGAGCACAGATACGCAGTATTTT

d_call: NA
v_call: TRBV5-1
j_call: TRBJ2-1
clone_size: NA
cdr3_aa: CASSLDETRSDEQFF
cdr3_nt: TGCGCCAGCAGCTTGGATGAGACCCGGAGTGATGAGCAGTTCTTC